One sample yielded the 32 T cell receptor beta chains listed below, sequenced in a study of T cells in tumors after PD-1 blockade. Produced via immunoSEQ multiplex PCR; TCRdb's table is partial and in-frame only. This repertoire shows approximately 47,000 clones, approximately 79% found once; its top ten account for 8.7%. The source material was PBMCs, sampled before anti-PD-1 therapy. These receptors were collected from a human donor with advanced basal cell or squamous cell carcinoma (not recorded which).

The chain joins TRBV5-6 to TRBJ2-1, with 10 bases matching TRBD2. The CDR3 sequence is 15 residues long. Per germline, CDR1 SGHDT and CDR2 YYEEEE. The J segment lost 9 bases and the V segment lost 5 bases, leaving 11 bases of the junction unmatched. CDR3 DNA: TGTGCCAGCAGTGGGGAGCGGGAGGGCCAGGGTGAGCAGTTCTTC. It yields the protein CASSGEREGQGEQFF.

The rearrangement links TRBV7-8 to TRBJ2-7; TRBD1 matches at 7 bases. CDR3 length: 11 residues. Germline trimming cut 6 bases from V and 5 bases from J; bases unmatched to any gene: 1. Per germline, CDR1 SGHVS and CDR2 FQNEAQ. CDR3 sequence reads: CASSTGDEQYF. For the CDR3, the DNA is TGTGCCAGCAGTACAGGGGACGAGCAGTACTTC. Variable domain in full (rest from reference TRBV7-8 and TRBJ2-7): GAGVSQSPRYKVAKRGQDVALRCDPISGHVSLFWYQQALGQGPEFLTYFQNEAQLDKSGLPSDRFFAERPEGSVSTLKIQRTQQEDSAVYLCASSTGDEQYFGPGTRLTVT.

This clone was recorded many times. The V and J genes are TRBV5-4 and TRBJ1-1; TRBD1 aligns across 8 bases. After removal of 4 bases from V and 3 bases from J, the junction contained 8 bases not matched to a gene. CDR1 SGHNT and CDR2 YYREEE come from the germline V gene (reference sequence). The CDR3 covers 15 residues. In DNA, the CDR3 is TGTGCCAGCAGCCCATGGACAGGGAAGGACACTGAAGCTTTCTTT. Its translation is CASSPWTGKDTEAFF.

The gene calls are TRBV2 and TRBJ1-2; 8 bases agree with TRBD1. The CDR3 has 17 amino acids. V was clipped by 5 bases and J by 0 bases; unmatched bases: 11. The germline CDR1 and CDR2 sequences are SNHLY and FYNNEI. DNA of the CDR3: TGTGCCAGCAGTAACAACGTCGGACAGGGAGCTAACTATGGCTACACCTTC. The encoded protein is CASSNNVGQGANYGYTF.

This chain joins TRBV15 and TRBJ1-2; tentatively, D is TRBD1 (6 bases). In germline, CDR1 is LNHNV, CDR2 YYDKDF (reference sequence). With 5 bases removed from V and 4 bases from J, the gap between germline ends came to 17 bases. This CDR3 spans 15 amino acids. The CDR3 spells CATSGRRGGFYGYTF. Here the CDR3 DNA reads TGTGCCACCAGCGGTCGAAGGGGGGGTTTCTATGGCTACACCTTC.

This clone was counted between two and nine times. The V gene is TRBV27, the J gene TRBJ2-5; the D gene is possibly TRBD1 (6 bases). Germline CDR1 reads MNHEY; CDR2 reads SMNVEV (reference sequence). The CDR3 is 14 amino acids. V was pared by 2 bases and J by 5 bases, with 12 bases between. CDR3 nucleotides: TGTGCCAGCAGTTTAATGGGGGCCCGGGAGACCCAGTACTTC. As protein: CASSLMGARETQYF.

The chain links TRBV19 to TRBJ2-1, with 7 bases identical to TRBD1. The CDR3 loop spans 13 amino acids. Germline CDR1 is LNHDA and CDR2 is SQIVND (reference sequence). Trimming took 6 bases from V and 4 from J; bases not matched to a gene: 3. This CDR3 reads CASRGTAYNEQFF. CDR3 nucleotide sequence: TGTGCCAGTAGGGGGACAGCGTACAATGAGCAGTTCTTC.

As regards this clone: This same CDR3 is encoded by further DNA sequences in the sample. V is TRBV2 and J is TRBJ2-2, with 7 positions matching TRBD1. The germline CDR1 and CDR2 sequences are SNHLY and FYNNEI. V lost 6 bases, J lost 2 bases, and 3 bases stayed unmatched. This CDR3 spans 14 amino acids. This CDR3 reads CASSWDRNTGELFF. For the CDR3, the DNA is TGTGCCAGCAGCTGGGACAGAAACACCGGGGAGCTGTTTTTT.

The chain recombines TRBV2 with TRBJ1-1; no clear D. Looked up from germline, CDR1 is SNHLY and CDR2 is FYNNEI. Trimming shortened V by 11 bases and J by 3 bases, and 22 bases separated the two germline ends. CDR3 size: 15 residues. CDR3 DNA sequence: TGTGCCGGAAGGACCCGCGGAGGTCTTGACACTGAAGCTTTCTTT. It is translated as CAGRTRGGLDTEAFF.

This clone occurred many times. V is TRBV19 and J is TRBJ2-2, with D uncertain. V was shortened by 7 bases and J by 6 bases, with 12 bases between the two germline ends. The CDR3 totals 13 residues. Germline CDR1 LNHDA, CDR2 SQIVND (reference sequence). CDR3 protein: CASTPGVPGELFF. Here the CDR3 DNA reads TGTGCCAGTACCCCAGGAGTCCCCGGGGAGCTGTTTTTT.

This chain uses TRBV7-2 with TRBJ1-1; 9 nucleotides line up with TRBD1. Losses at the gene ends were 5 bases for V and 4 bases for J; bases not matched to a gene: 8. The CDR3 is 15 amino acids. Germline V gene data show CDR1 as SGHTA and CDR2 as FQGNSA. The CDR3 reads CASSPPTGGTTEAFF. CDR3 nucleotides: TGTGCCAGCAGCCCGCCGACAGGGGGTACCACTGAAGCTTTCTTT.

Notes on this clone: At one of its ends the junction is not consistent with the germline gene, which may arise from a read error. This chain connects TRBV3-1 (or the pseudogene TRBV3-2) to TRBJ2-7, with 7 positions matching TRBD1. Per germline, CDR1 LGHDT and CDR2 YNNKEL (reference sequence). This CDR3 contains 11 residues. The CDR3 spells CASSQFGTVLF. CDR3 nucleotide sequence: TGTGCCAGCAGCCAATTCGGGACAGTTCTTTTC.

The V call is TRBV28, the J call TRBJ2-7; 9 bases match TRBD1. Losses at the gene ends were 5 bases for V and 5 bases for J; bases not matched to a gene: 10. This CDR3 has 15 amino acids. Germline assignment: CDR1 MDHEN and CDR2 SYDVKM. The DNA for the CDR3 is TGTGCCAGCAGTCAGGACAGGGGCAACCTCCACGAGCAGTACTTC. Encoded protein: CASSQDRGNLHEQYF.

The CDR3 protein is CASSRTGGSGNTIYF. CDR3 DNA sequence: TGCGCCAGCAGCAGGACAGGGGGTTCTGGAAACACCATATATTTT. The rearrangement links TRBV5-1 to TRBJ1-3, with 10 bases that match TRBD1. The CDR3 is 15 residues long. V gave up 4 bases and J gave up 1 base; unmatched junction bases: 2. CDR1 is SGHRS and CDR2 is YFSETQ in the germline V gene. Variable domain in full (rest from reference TRBV5-1 and TRBJ1-3): KAGVTQTPRYLIKTRGQQVTLSCSPISGHRSVSWYQQTPGQGLQFLFEYFSETQRNKGNFPGRFSGRQFSNSRSEMNVSTLELGDSALYLCASSRTGGSGNTIYFGEGSWLTVV.

The chain combines TRBV7-6 with TRBJ2-5; D call uncertain. V lost 1 base and J 4 bases, leaving 7 bases between the germline ends. This CDR3 has 13 amino acids. Germline V gives CDR1 SGHVS, CDR2 FNYEAQ. The CDR3, as DNA: TGTGCCAGCAGCTTAGAGGCCCCAGAGACCCAGTACTTC. Its protein is CASSLEAPETQYF.

This sequence joins TRBV5-6 and TRBJ1-1, with D possibly being TRBD1 (5 bases). The CDR3 has 13 amino acids. Germline V gene sequence: CDR1 SGHDT, CDR2 YYEEEE. V lost 3 bases and J lost 3, with 9 bases in between. This chain's CDR3 is CASSWGGDTEAFF. CDR3 nucleotides: TGTGCCAGCAGCTGGGGGGGAGACACTGAAGCTTTCTTT.

This clone was observed a few times. This same CDR3 is encoded by further DNA sequences in the sample. The chain employs TRBV7-2 and TRBJ1-5; D not certain. Between the trimmed V and J ends, which lost 4 bases and 1 base, there was a span of 5 bases. The CDR3 runs 13 residues. In germline, CDR1 is SGHTA, CDR2 FQGNSA. CDR3 region: CASSSDSNQPQHF. CDR3 nucleotide sequence: TGTGCCAGCAGCTCGGACAGCAATCAGCCCCAGCATTTT.

The J gene is TRBJ2-5, the V gene TRBV19; 9 nucleotides align to TRBD1. Germline lookup yields CDR1 LNHDA and CDR2 SQIVND (reference sequence). The CDR3 loop spans 16 amino acids. Losses at the gene ends were 6 bases for V and 6 bases for J; bases not matched to a gene: 14. In nucleotides, the CDR3 is TGTGCCAGTAGCCTTGCGGGACAGGGCCAGCGTCAGACCCAGTACTTC. This gives the protein CASSLAGQGQRQTQYF.

This sequence joins TRBV6-2 or TRBV6-3 and TRBJ2-1, with a weak D call TRBD1 (6 bases). Per germline, CDR1 MNHEY and CDR2 SVGEGT. This CDR3 is 13 amino acids long. Trimming shortened V by 1 base and J by 8 bases, and 9 bases separated the two germline ends. CDR3 nucleotide sequence: TGTGCCAGCAGTTACTATGGGGGCCATGAGCAGTTCTTC. As protein: CASSYYGGHEQFF.

The chain carries TRBV5-4 and TRBJ2-5; weak D call: TRBD2 (6 bases). Germline V gives CDR1 SGHNT, CDR2 YYREEE (reference sequence). The CDR3 is 13 amino acids. V was pared by 4 bases and J by 8 bases, with 15 bases between. CDR3 sequence reads: CASSGGDPGTQYF. The CDR3 DNA reads TGTGCCAGCAGCGGCGGGGACCCGGGAACCCAGTACTTC. Full variable domain (missing parts from reference TRBV5-4 and TRBJ2-5): ETGVTQSPTHLIKTRGQQVTLRCSSQSGHNTVSWYQQALGQGPQFIFQYYREEENGRGNFPPRFSGLQFPNYSSELNVNALELDDSALYLCASSGGDPGTQYFGPGTRLLVL.

The gene calls are TRBV29-1 and TRBJ2-2; D is possibly TRBD2 (6 bases). Germline V gene sequence: CDR1 SQVTM, CDR2 ANQGSEA. The CDR3 length is 14 residues. V was pared by 7 bases and J by 3 bases, with 15 bases between. The CDR3 DNA follows: TGCAGCGCCTCCCCTGCGGGATACACCGGGGAGCTGTTTTTT. It codes for CSASPAGYTGELFF.

The genes are TRBV3-1 (or the pseudogene TRBV3-2) and TRBJ1-2; weak D call: TRBD1 (5 bases). The V and J ends lost 5 bases and 6 bases respectively, with 10 bases between them. Germline-derived CDR1 and CDR2 are LGHDT and YNNKEL (reference sequence). The CDR3 spans 12 residues. CDR3 protein: CASSGTADGYTF. The CDR3 nucleotides are TGTGCCAGCAGCGGGACGGCAGATGGCTACACCTTC.

This clone came up a few times. This chain joins TRBV7-9 and TRBJ1-2, with D possibly being TRBD1 (6 bases). CDR3 length: 14 residues. Germline assignment: CDR1 SEHNR and CDR2 FQNEAQ (reference sequence). V gave up 6 bases and J gave up 5 bases, with 16 bases separating them. The CDR3 sequence: CASRNFRDTYGYTF. The CDR3 region has the DNA TGTGCCAGCAGAAACTTCCGGGACACGTATGGCTACACCTTC.

By share, this clone counts as medium-sized (0.01 to 0.1%). V gene TRBV7-8 combines with J gene TRBJ2-7; tentatively, D is TRBD1 or TRBD2 (5 bases each). The germline CDR1 and CDR2 sequences are SGHVS and FQNEAQ. The CDR3 extends over 15 amino acids. Trimming pared 5 bases from V and 3 bases from J, leaving 17 bases between. The CDR3 DNA follows: TGTGCCAGCAGCCTGGGATCCGGGACGAACTACGAGCAGTACTTC. It specifies CASSLGSGTNYEQYF. Looking up the rest from reference TRBV7-8 and TRBJ2-7 gives the full variable domain: GAGVSQSPRYKVAKRGQDVALRCDPISGHVSLFWYQQALGQGPEFLTYFQNEAQLDKSGLPSDRFFAERPEGSVSTLKIQRTQQEDSAVYLCASSLGSGTNYEQYFGPGTRLTVT.

The chain is built from TRBV2 and TRBJ2-7; D is perhaps TRBD1 or TRBD2 (6 bases each). Germline V gene data show CDR1 as SNHLY and CDR2 as FYNNEI. The CDR3 contains 14 residues. V lost 7 bases to trimming and J lost 2 bases, with 15 bases between them. CDR3 bases: TGTGCCAGCAACCTAAAAGGGGGGACCTACGAGCAGTACTTC. It is translated as CASNLKGGTYEQYF.

The chain joins TRBV11-3 to TRBJ2-1; 8 bases align to TRBD1. The length of the CDR3 is 14 residues. Losses at the gene ends were 8 bases for V and 7 bases for J; bases not matched to a gene: 10. The germline gives CDR1 SGHNT, CDR2 YENEEA. The CDR3 nucleotides read TGTGCCAGCGACGGGACAGGCGCGGTGAATGAGCAGTTCTTC. It is translated as CASDGTGAVNEQFF.

V usage is TRBV5-1 and J usage is TRBJ2-5, with D maybe TRBD1 (5 bases). The CDR3 has 14 residues. Germline V gene sequence: CDR1 SGHRS, CDR2 YFSETQ. V was clipped by 0 bases and J by 1 base, with 7 bases between them. CDR3 region: CASSLEGPQETQYF. CDR3 nucleotides: TGCGCCAGCAGCTTGGAGGGGCCCCAAGAGACCCAGTACTTC.

The chain has TRBV7-2 and TRBJ2-1; D unresolved. The CDR3 is 16 residues long. Trimming took 5 bases from V and 1 from J, leaving 15 bases between them. Germline V gene sequence: CDR1 SGHTA, CDR2 FQGNSA. The chain's CDR3 is CASSTWAQGSYNEQFF. The CDR3 bases are TGTGCCAGCAGCACCTGGGCGCAAGGGTCCTACAATGAGCAGTTCTTC.

The DNA for the CDR3 is TGTGCCAGCAGCTTGGACCCAACTGGGAGCTACACCTTC. This sequence encodes CASSLDPTGSYTF. The chain links TRBV5-5 to TRBJ1-2; D uncertain. The CDR3 spans 13 residues. In germline, CDR1 is SGHKS, CDR2 YYEKEE (reference sequence). V lost 0 bases to trimming and J lost 9 bases, with 12 bases between them.

The chain links TRBV5-1 to TRBJ2-1; 10 nucleotides align to TRBD2. The CDR3 is 15 amino acids. V shed 4 bases, J shed 6 bases, and the junction held 7 bases outside the gene matches. The germline CDR1 and CDR2 sequences are SGHRS and YFSETQ. The CDR3 nucleotides read TGCGCCAGCAGCGAAGGGTTAGCGGGAGGCAATGAGCAGTTCTTC. Its protein product is CASSEGLAGGNEQFF.

V and J are TRBV6-6 and TRBJ2-1; D gene ambiguous. Trimming cost V 7 bases and J 0 bases, with 10 bases left between them. The CDR3 has 14 residues. Per the germline V gene, CDR1 is MNHNY and CDR2 is SVGAGI (reference sequence). This CDR3 is CASTAASSYNEQFF. DNA for the CDR3: TGTGCCAGCACTGCGGCAAGCTCCTACAATGAGCAGTTCTTC.

The chain has TRBV18 and TRBJ2-6, with no clear D. The CDR3 is 16 residues long. CDR1 and CDR2 from the germline V gene are KGHSH and LQKENI. Trimming removed 3 bases at V and 0 bases at J, with 9 bases between. CDR3 region: CASSPVGSSGANVLTF. The CDR3 DNA reads TGTGCCAGCTCACCGGTCGGAAGCTCTGGGGCCAACGTCCTGACTTTC. The whole variable domain, remainder taken from reference TRBV18 and TRBJ2-6, is NAGVMQNPRHLVRRRGQEARLRCSPMKGHSHVYWYRQLPEEGLKFMVYLQKENIIDESGMPKERFSAEFPKEGPSILRIQQVVRGDSAAYFCASSPVGSSGANVLTFGAGSRLTVL.